A single count supports the clone carrying this T cell receptor beta chain. These data are taken from a study of CD8+CD57+ T cells in acquired aplastic anemia. The use of genomic DNA as template underpinned the TCR beta VDJ and CDR3 profiling. TCRdb ran MiXCR on the reads and lists one entry per CDR3 protein. The table includes under 200,000 distinct CDR3 sequences, around half detected once. Selection for sequencing was limited to patients who had shown CD8+CD57+ cell expansion by flow cytometry. Trimming removed 4 bases from V and 0 bases from J; junction bases left unmatched: 10. The CDR3 covers 18 residues. CDR1 and CDR2 (germline): SNHLY, FYNNEI.

The sequenced sample consisted of sorted CD4+, CD8+, or CD8+CD57+ T cells (not recorded which) from PBMCs. The genes are TRBV2 and TRBJ1-5; 9 nucleotides align to TRBD1. This TCR came from a human donor with aplastic anemia. The CDR3 DNA reads as TGTGCCAGCAGTGCGGTCGGGCTGGGACAGGGTAGCAATCAGCCCCAGCATTTT. Encoded protein: CASSAVGLGQGSNQPQHF.